Listed here are 21 T cell receptor beta chains from one sample, sequenced in a study of post-analysis software for immune sequencing data. Notes on the study in general: A few TRBV segments occurring more often in patients than controls included TRBV5-6, TRBV5-1 and TRBV20-1.

Their specific antigens are unknown. Unique molecular identifiers were built into the TCR beta cDNA libraries. TCRdb called the PCR reads again in MiXCR, with one record for every CDR3 protein. In the table there are about 560,000 distinct CDR3 sequences, 44% of which are singletons. The source material was blood. These TCRs come from a girl under 18 with multiple sclerosis.

The rearrangement joins TRBV20-1 to TRBJ2-7; the D is unclear. This CDR3 comprises 13 residues. Trimming shortened V by 7 bases and J by 7 bases, and 20 bases separated the two germline ends. Germline V lookup: CDR1 DFQATT, CDR2 SNEGSKA (reference sequence). CDR3 coding DNA: TGCAGTGTTAGGCAGGCGACACGAAATGAGCAGTACTTC. Translated: CSVRQATRNEQYF.

This clonotype has more than one count but fewer than ten. The chain joins TRBV20-1 to TRBJ2-5; possibly TRBD2 for D (5 bases). Trimming took 4 bases from V and 5 from J, leaving 8 bases between them. Germline lookup yields CDR1 DFQATT and CDR2 SNEGSKA (reference sequence). CDR3 length: 11 residues. CDR3 DNA: TGCAGTGCTAAACCGGGGGAGACCCAGTACTTC. Its translation is CSAKPGETQYF.

The rearrangement uses TRBV7-8 and TRBJ2-7; 9 bases are a match to TRBD2. The CDR3 is 15 residues long. Germline CDR1 SGHVS, CDR2 FQNEAQ. With 11 bases clipped from V and 3 bases from J, the junction kept 14 bases outside the gene matches. The CDR3 sequence is CAGTPGASGNYEQYF. CDR3 nucleotides: TGTGCCGGCACCCCGGGGGCTAGCGGGAACTACGAGCAGTACTTC.

This clonotype has only a few counts. The rearrangement joins TRBV12-3 or TRBV12-4 to TRBJ2-1; 11 nucleotides agree with TRBD2. The CDR3 contains 14 residues. Germline trimming cut 6 bases from V and 4 bases from J; bases unmatched to any gene: 2. Here the CDR3 reads CASRIAGGYNEQFF. CDR3 in DNA: TGTGCCAGCAGAATAGCGGGGGGGTACAATGAGCAGTTCTTC.

The genes are TRBV7-2 and TRBJ1-1; D remains ambiguous. CDR1 is SGHTA and CDR2 is FQGNSA in the germline V gene. The CDR3 length is 12 residues. Trimming stripped 2 bases from V and 9 bases from J, with 10 bases between. The CDR3 coding sequence is TGTGCCAGCAGCTTAAACGGCGGCAAAGCTTTCTTT. This encodes CASSLNGGKAFF.

The rearrangement uses TRBV12-3 or TRBV12-4 and TRBJ2-5; D is perhaps TRBD1 (6 bases). The ends were cut back, 5 bases at V and 3 bases at J, with 19 bases in the middle. CDR3 length: 16 residues. CDR3 loop: CASSGTLVGAEETQYF. The DNA for the CDR3 is TGTGCCAGCAGTGGAACCCTGGTGGGGGCCGAAGAGACCCAGTACTTC.

This clonotype was counted between two and nine times. In DNA form, the CDR3 reads TGTGCCAGCAGTTTTTCCCGCTACAGCAATCAGCCCCAGCATTTT. It codes for CASSFSRYSNQPQHF. The J gene is TRBJ1-5, the V gene TRBV12-3 or TRBV12-4; D unresolved. With 3 bases removed from V and 1 base from J, the gap between germline ends came to 10 bases. The CDR3 is 15 residues long.

This clonotype was counted a few times. The chain uses TRBV7-3 and TRBJ1-2; no clear D. The CDR3 loop spans 13 amino acids. Trimming removed 1 base at V and 7 bases at J, with 10 bases between. Germline CDR1 SGHTA, CDR2 FQGTGA. CDR3 loop: CASSLNNGGGYTF. The DNA for the CDR3 is TGTGCCAGCAGCTTAAACAATGGAGGTGGCTACACCTTC.

This chain links TRBV12-3 or TRBV12-4 with TRBJ1-5; TRBD1 matches 7 bases. This CDR3 has 14 residues. Losses at the gene ends were 3 bases for V and 7 bases for J; bases not matched to a gene: 6. CDR3 region: CASSLTGPEQPQHF. The CDR3 bases are TGTGCCAGCAGTTTGACAGGGCCGGAACAGCCCCAGCATTTT.

This clonotype was found a few times. V and J are TRBV5-1 and TRBJ2-7, with TRBD1 identical over 10 bases. The ends lost 3 bases at V and 4 bases at J; junction bases unmatched: 4. The germline gives CDR1 SGHRS, CDR2 YFSETQ. This CDR3 comprises 14 residues. The CDR3 sequence: CASSSGTGEYEQYF. The CDR3 coding sequence is TGCGCCAGCAGCTCCGGGACAGGGGAATACGAGCAGTACTTC.

CDR3 in amino acids: CASSLVASGGAGEQFF. In nucleotides, the CDR3 is TGCGCCAGCAGCTTGGTAGCCAGCGGGGGGGCCGGAGAGCAGTTCTTC. The rearrangement joins TRBV5-1 to TRBJ2-1, with 10 bases fitting TRBD2. The CDR3 totals 16 residues. Trimming cost V 0 bases and J 10 bases; bases outside gene matches: 10. In germline, CDR1 is SGHRS, CDR2 YFSETQ.

The rearrangement uses TRBV4-1 and TRBJ1-2; 10 bases match TRBD1. The CDR3 is 14 residues long. Unmatched junction bases numbered 8, after V lost 5 bases and J lost 8 bases. Germline V gene lookup returns CDR1 MGHRA and CDR2 YSYEKL. The CDR3 region is CASSGPGQGSGYTF. DNA of the CDR3: TGCGCCAGCAGCGGACCGGGACAGGGGAGCGGCTACACCTTC.

This clonotype was counted between two and nine times. V and J are TRBV5-1 and TRBJ2-1, with 7 bases matching TRBD2. CDR3 length: 19 residues. Per the germline V gene, CDR1 is SGHRS and CDR2 is YFSETQ. The V and J ends lost 3 bases and 0 bases, in that order; junction bases with no gene match: 15. The CDR3 sequence: CASSSGLAGVLSSYNEQFF. The CDR3 region has the DNA TGCGCCAGCAGCTCAGGACTGGCGGGAGTCCTCAGCTCCTACAATGAGCAGTTCTTC.

The V and J genes are TRBV6-6 and TRBJ2-7, with 7 bases identical to TRBD2. CDR1 is MNHNY, CDR2 SVGAGI, per germline (reference sequence). Trimming cost V 8 bases and J 3 bases; bases outside gene matches: 4. The CDR3 contains 12 residues. The CDR3 DNA reads as TGTGCCAGCCGGCTAGCGGACTACGAGCAGTACTTC. Residues: CASRLADYEQYF.

This clonotype was observed a handful of times. The CDR3 DNA reads TGCGCCAGCAGTGAGGAGGGGACAGGAAATTCACCCCTCCACTTT. Translation gives CASSEEGTGNSPLHF. The chain uses TRBV10-2 and TRBJ1-6; TRBD1 matches 8 bases. The CDR3 spans 15 residues. The V gene's germline CDR1 is WSHSY and CDR2 SAAADI. J was trimmed by 7 bases and V by 2 bases; bases with no gene match: 4.

This clonotype was seen a few times. The gene calls are TRBV29-1 and TRBJ2-5; D not resolved. The CDR3 is 10 amino acids. Trimming pared 6 bases from V and 5 bases from J, leaving 7 bases between. The germline gives CDR1 SQVTM, CDR2 ANQGSEA. In DNA, the CDR3 is TGCAGCGTGGGCTGGGAGACCCAGTACTTC. This codes for CSVGWETQYF.

The rearrangement links TRBV24-1 to TRBJ2-1, with D possibly TRBD1 on 5 matching bases. Judging by the DNA end, TRBJ2-7 fits better; the J call may be wrong. There are 15 residues in the CDR3. CDR1 is KGHDR, CDR2 SFDVKD, per germline. The CDR3 is CATMASGHSYNEQYF. Written as DNA, the CDR3 is TGTGCCACCATGGCCTCCGGACATTCCTACAATGAGCAGTACTTC.

The chain carries TRBV6-1 and TRBJ2-3, with 8 bases fitting TRBD2. Germline V CDR1 and CDR2: MNHNS, SASEGT. The V and J ends lost 0 bases and 4 bases, in that order; junction bases with no gene match: 3. The CDR3 contains 15 residues. The CDR3 region has the DNA TGTGCCAGCAGTGAAGCTGGCGGGGGGCCAGATACGCAGTATTTT. It translates to CASSEAGGGPDTQYF.

This sequence joins TRBV27 and TRBJ1-2, with a possible D match to TRBD1 (5 bases). The germline gives CDR1 MNHEY, CDR2 SMNVEV (reference sequence). The CDR3 runs 14 residues. Trimming cost V 6 bases and J 12 bases, with 23 bases left between them. CDR3 in DNA: TGTGCCAGCAGCCCCGGGACGGCGGCCCGCGTCCACACCTTC. Amino acids: CASSPGTAARVHTF.

The rearrangement uses TRBV12-3 or TRBV12-4 and TRBJ2-4, with 7 bases that match TRBD1. The V and J ends lost 2 bases and 13 bases, in that order; junction bases with no gene match: 8. The CDR3 length is 13 residues. The CDR3 spells CASSLQGDGEQYF. The CDR3 bases are TGTGCCAGCAGTTTACAGGGGGATGGGGAGCAGTACTTC.

J is TRBJ1-5 and V is TRBV20-1; D is undetermined. The V end was cut by 0 bases, the J end by 3 bases, with 3 bases between. Germline V lookup: CDR1 DFQATT, CDR2 SNEGSKA (reference sequence). This CDR3 has 12 residues. CDR3 DNA sequence: TGCAGTGCTAGAGAGTTCAATCAGCCCCAGCATTTT. Encoded protein: CSAREFNQPQHF.